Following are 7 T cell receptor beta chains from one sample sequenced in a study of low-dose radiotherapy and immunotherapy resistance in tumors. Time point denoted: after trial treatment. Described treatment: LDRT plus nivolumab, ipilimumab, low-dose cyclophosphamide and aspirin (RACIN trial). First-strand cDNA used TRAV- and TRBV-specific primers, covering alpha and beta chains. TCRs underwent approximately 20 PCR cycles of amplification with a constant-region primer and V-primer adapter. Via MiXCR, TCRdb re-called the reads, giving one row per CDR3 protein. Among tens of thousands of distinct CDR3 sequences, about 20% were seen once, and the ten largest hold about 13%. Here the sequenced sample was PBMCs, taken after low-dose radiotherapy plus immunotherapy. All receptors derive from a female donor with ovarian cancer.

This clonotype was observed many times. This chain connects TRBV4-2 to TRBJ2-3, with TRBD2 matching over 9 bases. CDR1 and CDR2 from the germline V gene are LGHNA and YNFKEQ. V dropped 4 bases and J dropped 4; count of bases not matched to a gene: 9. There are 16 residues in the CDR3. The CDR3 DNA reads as TGTGCCAGCAGCCCTCGGGGGGGCGGGGGGGCAGATACGCAGTATTTT. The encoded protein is CASSPRGGGGADTQYF.

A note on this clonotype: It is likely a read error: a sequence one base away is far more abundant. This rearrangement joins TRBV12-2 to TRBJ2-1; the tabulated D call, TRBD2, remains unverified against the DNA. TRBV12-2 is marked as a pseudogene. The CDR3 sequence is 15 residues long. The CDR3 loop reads CASNLITSGSNEQFF. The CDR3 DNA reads TGTGCCAGCAACTTAATAACTAGCGGGAGCAATGAGCAGTTCTTC.

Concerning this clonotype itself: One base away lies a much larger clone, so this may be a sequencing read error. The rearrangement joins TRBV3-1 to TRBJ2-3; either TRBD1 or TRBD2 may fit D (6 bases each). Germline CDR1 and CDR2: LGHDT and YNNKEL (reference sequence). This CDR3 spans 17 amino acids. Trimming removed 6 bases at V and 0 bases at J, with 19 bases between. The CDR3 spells CASSQWLGGTSTDTQYF. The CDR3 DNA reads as TGTGCCAGCAGTCAGTGGCTAGGGGGGACCAGCACAGATACGCAGTATTTT.

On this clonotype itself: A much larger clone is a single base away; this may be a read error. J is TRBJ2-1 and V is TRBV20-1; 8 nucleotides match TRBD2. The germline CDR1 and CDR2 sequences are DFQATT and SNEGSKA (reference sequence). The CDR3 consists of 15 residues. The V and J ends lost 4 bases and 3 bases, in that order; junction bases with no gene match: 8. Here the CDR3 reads CSAKAPSGLYNEQFF. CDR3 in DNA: TGCAGTGCTAAGGCCCCTAGCGGGCTCTACAATGAGCAGTTCTTC.

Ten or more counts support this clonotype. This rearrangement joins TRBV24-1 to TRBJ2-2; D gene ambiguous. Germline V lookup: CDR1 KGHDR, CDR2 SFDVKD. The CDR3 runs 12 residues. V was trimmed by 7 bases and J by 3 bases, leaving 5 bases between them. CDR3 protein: CATRSHTGELFF. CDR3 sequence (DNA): TGTGCCACCAGGTCCCACACCGGGGAGCTGTTTTTT.

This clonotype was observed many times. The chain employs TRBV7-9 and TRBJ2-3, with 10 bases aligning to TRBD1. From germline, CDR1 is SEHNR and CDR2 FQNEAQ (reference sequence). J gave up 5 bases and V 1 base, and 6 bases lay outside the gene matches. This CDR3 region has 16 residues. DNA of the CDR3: TGTGCCAGCAGCTTAGGTGGGACAGGGGCGATAGATACGCAGTATTTT. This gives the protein CASSLGGTGAIDTQYF.

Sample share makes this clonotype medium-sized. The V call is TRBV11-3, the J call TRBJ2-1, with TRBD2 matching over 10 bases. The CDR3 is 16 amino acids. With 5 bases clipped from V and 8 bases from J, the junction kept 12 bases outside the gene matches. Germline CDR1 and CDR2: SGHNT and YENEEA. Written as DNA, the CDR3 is TGTGCCAGCAGCCCCCTAGCGGGAGATTCGGCAGATGAGCAGTTCTTC. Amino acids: CASSPLAGDSADEQFF.